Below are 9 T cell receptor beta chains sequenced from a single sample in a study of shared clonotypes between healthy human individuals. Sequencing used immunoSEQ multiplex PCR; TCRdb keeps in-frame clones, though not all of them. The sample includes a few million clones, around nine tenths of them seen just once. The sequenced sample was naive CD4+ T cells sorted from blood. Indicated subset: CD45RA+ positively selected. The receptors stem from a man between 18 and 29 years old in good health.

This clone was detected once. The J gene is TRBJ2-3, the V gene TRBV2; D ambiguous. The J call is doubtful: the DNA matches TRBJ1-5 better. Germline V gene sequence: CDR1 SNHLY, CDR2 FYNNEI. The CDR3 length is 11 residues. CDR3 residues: CASSKASAQHF. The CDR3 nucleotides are TGTGCCAGCTCAAAGGCGTCGGCGCAGCATTTT.

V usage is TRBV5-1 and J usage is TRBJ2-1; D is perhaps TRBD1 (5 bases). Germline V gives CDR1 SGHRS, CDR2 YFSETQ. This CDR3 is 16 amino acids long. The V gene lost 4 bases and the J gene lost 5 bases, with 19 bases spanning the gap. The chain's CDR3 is CASSPPRQGVHNEQFF. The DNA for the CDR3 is TGCGCCAGCAGCCCGCCTCGGCAGGGTGTCCACAATGAGCAGTTCTTC.

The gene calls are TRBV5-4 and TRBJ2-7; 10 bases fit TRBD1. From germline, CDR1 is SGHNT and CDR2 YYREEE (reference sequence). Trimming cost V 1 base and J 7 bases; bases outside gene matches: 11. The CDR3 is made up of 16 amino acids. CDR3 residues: CASSLSWDRGPEEQYF. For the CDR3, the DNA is TGTGCCAGCAGCTTGAGTTGGGACAGGGGACCCGAGGAGCAGTACTTC.

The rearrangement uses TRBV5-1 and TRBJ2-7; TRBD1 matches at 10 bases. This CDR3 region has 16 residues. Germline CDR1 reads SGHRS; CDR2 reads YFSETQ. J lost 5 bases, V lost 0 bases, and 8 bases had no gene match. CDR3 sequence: CASSLAYRGQGDEQYF. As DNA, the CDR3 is TGCGCCAGCAGCTTGGCGTACCGCGGACAGGGGGACGAGCAGTACTTC.

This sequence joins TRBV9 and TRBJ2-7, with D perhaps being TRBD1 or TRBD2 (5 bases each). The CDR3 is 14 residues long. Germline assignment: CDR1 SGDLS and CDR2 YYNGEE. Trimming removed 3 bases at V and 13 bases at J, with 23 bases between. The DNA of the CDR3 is TGTGCCAGCAGCGGGGCATCTCGGGGCCCCCCGGGATACTTC. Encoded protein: CASSGASRGPPGYF. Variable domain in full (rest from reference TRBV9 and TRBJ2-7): DSGVTQTPKHLITATGQRVTLRCSPRSGDLSVYWYQQSLDQGLQFLIQYYNGEERAKGNILERFSAQQFPDLHSELNLSSLELGDSALYFCASSGASRGPPGYFGPGTRLTVT.

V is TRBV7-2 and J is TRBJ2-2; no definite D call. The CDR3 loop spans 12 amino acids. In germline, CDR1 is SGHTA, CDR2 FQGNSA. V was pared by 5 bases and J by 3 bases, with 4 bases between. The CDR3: CASSADTGELFF. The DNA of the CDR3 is TGTGCCAGCAGCGCGGACACCGGGGAGCTGTTTTTT. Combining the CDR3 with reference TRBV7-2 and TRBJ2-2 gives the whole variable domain GAGVSQSPSNKVTEKGKDVELRCDPISGHTALYWYRQSLGQGLEFLIYFQGNSAPDKSGLPSDRFSAERTGGSVSTLTIQRTQQEDSAVYLCASSADTGELFFGEGSRLTVL.

The CDR3 sequence is CATSRDPSSSRTSNYGYTF. CDR3 coding DNA: TGTGCCACCAGCAGAGATCCCTCGTCGTCCCGGACATCTAACTATGGCTACACCTTC. The chain links TRBV15 to TRBJ1-2; TRBD1 might be the D (5 bases). V gave up 0 bases and J gave up 0 bases, with 20 bases separating them. The CDR3 has 19 amino acids. CDR1 is LNHNV, CDR2 YYDKDF, per germline (reference sequence).

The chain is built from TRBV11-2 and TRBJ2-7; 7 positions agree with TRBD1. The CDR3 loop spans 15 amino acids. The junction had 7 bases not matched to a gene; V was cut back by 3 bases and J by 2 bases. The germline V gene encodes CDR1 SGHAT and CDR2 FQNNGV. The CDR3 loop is CASSLTGRGPYEQYF. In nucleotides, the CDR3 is TGTGCCAGCAGCTTGACAGGGAGAGGGCCCTACGAGCAGTACTTC.

CDR3: CASSRTSNTEAFF. DNA for the CDR3: TGTGCCAGCAGCCGGACATCGAACACTGAAGCTTTCTTT. V and J are TRBV2 and TRBJ1-1; TRBD1 might be the D (5 bases). Deletions cut 6 bases from V and 1 base from J, with 9 bases between. CDR3 length: 13 residues. The germline CDR1 and CDR2 sequences are SNHLY and FYNNEI.